One sample yielded the 29 T cell receptor beta chains listed below, sequenced in a study of T cell responses to AZD1222 COVID-19 vaccine. The method was immunoSEQ multiplex PCR; TCRdb's version includes in-frame clones alone and lacks a portion of them. The sample has under 70,000 clones, 79% seen once. The sequences come from peripheral blood, collected on day 0 of MenACWY control vaccination. The origin of the receptors is an adult in good health.

V usage is TRBV5-1 and J usage is TRBJ2-3; tentatively, D is TRBD1 (7 bases). The CDR3 extends over 15 amino acids. Per germline, CDR1 SGHRS and CDR2 YFSETQ. Trimming left V 6 bases short and J 5 bases short, with 19 bases between. In DNA, the CDR3 is TGCGCCAGCACCCGGGACCCTCAGGGGGGAGATACGCAGTATTTT. This codes for CASTRDPQGGDTQYF.

The rearrangement links TRBV7-9 to TRBJ2-7, with D perhaps assigned TRBD1 or TRBD2 (7 bases each). Trimming cost V 5 bases and J 4 bases, with 24 bases left between them. The CDR3 runs to 17 residues. Germline lookup yields CDR1 SEHNR and CDR2 FQNEAQ (reference sequence). The CDR3 loop is CASSPGGGRGSEYEQYF. The CDR3 region has the DNA TGTGCCAGCAGCCCAGGGGGGGGACGAGGCTCAGAGTACGAGCAGTACTTC.

This chain connects TRBV3-1 (or the pseudogene TRBV3-2) to TRBJ2-1; 9 nucleotides match TRBD2. Germline V gene data show CDR1 as LGHDT and CDR2 as YNNKEL (reference sequence). V gave up 5 bases and J gave up 2 bases; unmatched junction bases: 7. The CDR3 has 16 residues. The CDR3, as DNA: TGTGCCAGCAGCTATAGCGGGAGACGCCCCTACAATGAGCAGTTCTTC. Amino acid sequence: CASSYSGRRPYNEQFF.

This clone has just a few counts. This rearrangement joins TRBV12-3 or TRBV12-4 to TRBJ1-2; tentative D call: TRBD1 (6 bases). The CDR3 length is 13 residues. Trimming stripped 8 bases from V and 7 bases from J, with 17 bases between. In DNA form, the CDR3 reads TGTGCCAGCCGCCGGACAGAAATGGGTGGCTACACCTTC. It encodes CASRRTEMGGYTF.

The chain carries TRBV7-9 and TRBJ1-1; the match to TRBD1 covers 8 bases. The CDR3 runs 17 residues. Germline V gene lookup returns CDR1 SEHNR and CDR2 FQNEAQ (reference sequence). The ends lost 4 bases at V and 5 bases at J; junction bases unmatched: 15. Written as DNA, the CDR3 is TGTGCCAGCAGCTGGGAGGCGCCAGGGGGCGCCAGGACTGAAGCTTTCTTT. Its translation: CASSWEAPGGARTEAFF.

This chain uses TRBV4-2 with TRBJ1-1; D uncertain. Trimming left V 4 bases short and J 1 base short, with 7 bases between. This CDR3 spans 13 amino acids. Germline V gene lookup returns CDR1 LGHNA and CDR2 YNFKEQ. The CDR3 is CASSPRANTEAFF. The DNA of the CDR3 is TGTGCCAGCAGCCCTCGGGCGAACACTGAAGCTTTCTTT.

This chain joins TRBV19 and TRBJ1-2, with TRBD1 as a possible D gene (6 bases). The V gene lost 5 bases and the J gene lost 8 bases, with 15 bases spanning the gap. In germline, CDR1 is LNHDA, CDR2 SQIVND (reference sequence). CDR3 length: 13 amino acids. CDR3 nucleotides: TGTGCCAGTAGTGAAACGGGGGCAGACGGCTACACCTTC. It translates to CASSETGADGYTF.

This clone was found a few times. The V call is TRBV11-1, the J call TRBJ1-1; D not resolved. The CDR3 is 12 amino acids. V shed 2 bases and J shed 11 bases, with 12 bases lying between them. Germline loops: CDR1 SGHAT, CDR2 FQDESV (reference sequence). The CDR3 nucleotides are TGTGCCAGCAGCTTACGAGCTGGAGTCGCTTTCTTT. It translates to CASSLRAGVAFF.

The V gene is TRBV5-6, the J gene TRBJ2-7; the match to TRBD1 covers 9 bases. J gave up 6 bases and V 3 bases, and 4 bases lay outside the gene matches. From germline, CDR1 is SGHDT and CDR2 YYEEEE. The CDR3 consists of 13 residues. The chain's CDR3 is CASSSTGGSEQYF. The CDR3 DNA reads as TGTGCCAGCAGCTCAACAGGGGGCAGCGAGCAGTACTTC.

This clone was counted between two and nine times. The chain has TRBV7-8 and TRBJ2-7; TRBD2 matches 9 bases. The CDR3 is 15 amino acids. V was pared by 1 base and J by 3 bases, with 4 bases of the junction left unmatched. Looked up from germline, CDR1 is SGHVS and CDR2 is FQNEAQ. CDR3 bases: TGTGCCAGCAGCTTAGGGCGGGGGGGTTACTACGAGCAGTACTTC. Translated, it gives CASSLGRGGYYEQYF.

This clone was picked up one time. This chain connects TRBV7-2 to TRBJ1-3; D unresolved. The length of the CDR3 is 16 residues. CDR1 and CDR2 (germline): SGHTA, FQGNSA. Trimming left V 5 bases short and J 0 bases short, with 14 bases between. This CDR3 is CASSLSAPSSGNTIYF. The CDR3 region has the DNA TGTGCCAGCAGCCTCTCGGCCCCAAGCTCTGGAAACACCATATATTTT.

The V gene is TRBV7-8, the J gene TRBJ2-3; 11 bases align to TRBD2. The trim removed 6 bases at V and 0 bases at J, leaving 5 bases unmatched. This CDR3 spans 16 amino acids. Germline values: CDR1 SGHVS, CDR2 FQNEAQ. The CDR3 DNA sequence: TGTGCCAGCAGGTGGCTAGCGGGAGGTAGCACAGATACGCAGTATTTT. Its translation: CASRWLAGGSTDTQYF.

The rearrangement joins TRBV28 to TRBJ1-1, with no clear D. The length of the CDR3 is 15 residues. Germline V gives CDR1 MDHEN, CDR2 SYDVKM. V lost 2 bases and J 1 base, leaving 11 bases between the germline ends. CDR3 loop: CASSLISAGNTEAFF. The CDR3, as DNA: TGTGCCAGCAGTTTAATAAGTGCGGGGAACACTGAAGCTTTCTTT. Full variable domain (rest looked up from reference TRBV28 and TRBJ1-1): DVKVTQSSRYLVKRTGEKVFLECVQDMDHENMFWYRQDPGLGLRLIYFSYDVKMKEKGDIPEGYSVSREKKERFSLILESASTNQTSMYLCASSLISAGNTEAFFGQGTRLTVV.

This clone was detected a few times. V usage is TRBV4-3 and J usage is TRBJ1-2; perhaps TRBD1 as D (6 bases). CDR3 length: 15 residues. V lost 1 base and J lost 5, with 14 bases in between. Germline V gene data show CDR1 as LGHNA and CDR2 as YSLEER. The CDR3 is CASSQAAQGRYGYTF. DNA of the CDR3: TGCGCCAGCAGCCAAGCGGCACAGGGAAGGTATGGCTACACCTTC.

This chain links TRBV19 with TRBJ1-4; no definite D call. The CDR3 runs to 13 residues. With 2 bases removed from V and 14 bases from J, the gap between germline ends came to 15 bases. Per germline, CDR1 LNHDA and CDR2 SQIVND (reference sequence). CDR3 residues: CASSILRAEALFF. The CDR3 bases are TGTGCCAGTAGTATACTTCGGGCAGAGGCGCTGTTTTTT.

The chain couples TRBV27 to TRBJ1-5; tentative D call: TRBD1 (6 bases). V shed 2 bases and J shed 2 bases, with 16 bases lying between them. The CDR3 is made up of 17 amino acids. Germline V lookup: CDR1 MNHEY, CDR2 SMNVEV (reference sequence). CDR3 in DNA: TGTGCCAGCAGTTTAAGGGGGGGGCCCTTGGGCAATCAGCCCCAGCATTTT. Translated: CASSLRGGPLGNQPQHF.

The chain is built from TRBV27 and TRBJ1-2, with D hard to call. The CDR3 length is 13 residues. From germline, CDR1 is MNHEY and CDR2 SMNVEV (reference sequence). V lost 5 bases, J lost 5 bases, and 12 bases lay in between. The CDR3 DNA reads TGTGCCAGCAGTCCCACGACGGGGTATGGCTACACCTTC. Translating it yields CASSPTTGYGYTF.

This clone turned up a few times. V usage is TRBV2 and J usage is TRBJ2-5; no clear D gene. The germline V gene has CDR1 SNHLY and CDR2 FYNNEI. Between the trimmed V and J ends, which lost 4 bases and 5 bases, there was a span of 5 bases. CDR3 length: 11 residues. The CDR3 sequence is CASSAHETQYF. The CDR3 coding sequence is TGTGCCAGCAGTGCCCATGAGACCCAGTACTTC.

V and J are TRBV5-8 and TRBJ1-5; the D gene is possibly TRBD1 (5 bases). The ends were cut back, 5 bases at V and 9 bases at J, with 15 bases in the middle. CDR1 is SGHTS and CDR2 is YDEGEE in the germline V gene. This CDR3 is built from 13 residues. CDR3 sequence (DNA): TGTGCCAGCAGGGGGACCGGGGATCTGCCCCAGCATTTT. Amino acid sequence: CASRGTGDLPQHF. The full variable domain, with the rest looked up from reference TRBV5-8 and TRBJ1-5, is EAGVTQSPTHLIKTRGQQATLRCSPISGHTSVYWYQQALGLGLQFLLWYDEGEERNRGNFPPRFSGRQFPNYSSELNVNALELEDSALYLCASRGTGDLPQHFGDGTRLSIL.

As DNA, the CDR3 is TGTGCCACCAGCAGAGCAGCGGAGACAGCTCAAGAGACCCAGTACTTC. This encodes CATSRAAETAQETQYF. The J gene is TRBJ2-5, the V gene TRBV15; D may be TRBD1 or TRBD2 (5 bases each). Trimming removed 1 base from V and 2 bases from J, with 14 bases in between. CDR3 length equals 16 residues. CDR1 is LNHNV, CDR2 YYDKDF, per germline (reference sequence).

CDR3 nucleotides: TGTGCCAGCAGCCAATACTCAGGGGGACGGCGTAGCCAGTACTTC. It translates to CASSQYSGGRRSQYF. This rearrangement joins TRBV3-1 (or the pseudogene TRBV3-2) to TRBJ2-5; 7 bases line up with TRBD1. V lost 2 bases, J lost 10 bases, and 13 bases stayed unmatched. The CDR3 extends over 15 amino acids. CDR1 LGHDT and CDR2 YNNKEL come from the germline V gene (reference sequence).

The chain carries TRBV18 and TRBJ2-7; no clear D. Trimming took 3 bases from V and 7 from J, leaving 13 bases between them. The germline V gene has CDR1 KGHSH and CDR2 LQKENI. The CDR3 runs to 13 residues. CDR3: CASSPNYHGEQYF. The CDR3 bases are TGTGCCAGCTCACCGAATTACCATGGGGAGCAGTACTTC.

The chain uses TRBV7-8 and TRBJ1-5; D remains ambiguous. The CDR3 is 16 residues long. Per germline, CDR1 SGHVS and CDR2 FQNEAQ. Trimming removed 1 base from V and 1 base from J, with 11 bases in between. The DNA for the CDR3 is TGTGCCAGCAGCTTAGTTGGGAGTGGCAGCAATCAGCCCCAGCATTTT. It is translated as CASSLVGSGSNQPQHF.

This chain uses TRBV5-6 with TRBJ1-1, with no clear D. There are 18 residues in the CDR3. Germline CDR1 is SGHDT and CDR2 is YYEEEE. V was clipped by 0 bases and J by 7 bases, with 25 bases between them. As DNA, the CDR3 is TGTGCCAGCAGCTTGGGATTAAGAGGGATTGCCTCGAGGAATGAAGCTTTCTTT. This gives the protein CASSLGLRGIASRNEAFF.

This chain joins TRBV6-5 and TRBJ1-5; 7 bases agree with TRBD1. The CDR3 runs to 15 residues. J gave up 5 bases and V 2 bases, and 6 bases lay outside the gene matches. Looked up from germline, CDR1 is MNHEY and CDR2 is SVGAGI. The CDR3 loop reads CASSYGGTGDQPQHF. CDR3 DNA sequence: TGTGCCAGCAGTTACGGGGGTACAGGGGATCAGCCCCAGCATTTT.

This chain uses TRBV3-1 (or the pseudogene TRBV3-2) with TRBJ1-3; possible D gene TRBD1, 5 bases. Trimming took 2 bases from V and 0 from J, leaving 11 bases between them. This CDR3 spans 16 amino acids. CDR1 is LGHDT, CDR2 YNNKEL, per germline (reference sequence). This CDR3 reads CASSQRGGNSGNTIYF. CDR3 DNA: TGTGCCAGCAGCCAAAGGGGCGGGAACTCTGGAAACACCATATATTTT.

The table lists this clone with a few counts. The CDR3 protein is CASSVGRTYEQYF. The CDR3, as DNA: TGTGCCAGCAGTGTGGGCAGAACCTACGAGCAGTACTTC. V usage is TRBV2 and J usage is TRBJ2-7; D is uncertain. This CDR3 has 13 residues. The germline V and J ends were trimmed by 4 bases and 2 bases, with 9 bases remaining between them. Looked up from germline, CDR1 is SNHLY and CDR2 is FYNNEI.

This rearrangement joins TRBV6-2 or TRBV6-3 to TRBJ2-7; maybe TRBD1 (5 bases). This CDR3 spans 12 amino acids. Trimming left V 5 bases short and J 7 bases short, with 12 bases between. CDR1 and CDR2 from the germline V gene are MNHEY and SVGEGT. CDR3 coding DNA: TGTGCCAGCAGTCTCCCTAGGGGAGAGCAGTACTTC. Residues: CASSLPRGEQYF.

The chain recombines TRBV27 with TRBJ2-7; 7 bases agree with TRBD1. Trimming took 4 bases from V and 2 from J; bases not matched to a gene: 17. This CDR3 has 18 residues. CDR1 and CDR2 from the germline V gene are MNHEY and SMNVEV (reference sequence). In DNA form, the CDR3 reads TGTGCCAGCAGTTCAGGCATACCCGTCCGGGACAGCACCTACGAGCAGTACTTC. This sequence encodes CASSSGIPVRDSTYEQYF.